The text below deals with one T cell receptor beta chain. The antigen is undetermined. The data were obtained in a study of identifying expanded T cells in peripheral blood. Study-level findings and limits: Technical replicates showed around 1.2 changed clones; approximately two weeks about 16.4; four weeks 19.

The data were produced by immunoSEQ multiplex PCR, yet TCRdb's version contains in-frame clones alone and is incomplete. This table holds about 90,000 clones, approximately 83% found once. No infections or other immune events were documented during collection. The CDR3 sequence is 17 residues long. The V end was cut by 4 bases, the J end by 7 bases, with 25 bases between. Germline CDR1 reads SGHDN; CDR2 reads FVKESK. Sequenced input: blood. The TCR comes from a person aged 18 to 69 in good health. The J gene is TRBJ1-1, the V gene TRBV14; D is uncertain. The CDR3 coding sequence is TGTGCCAGCAGCCCTTCCGGGTGGGGTAGGATGCTCGGTGAAGCTTTCTTT. It encodes CASSPSGWGRMLGEAFF.